These 30 T cell receptor beta chains were sequenced from one sample in a study of CD8 T cells in ankylosing spondylitis. Broader study findings: What seemed typical of ankylosing spondylitis blood was a TCR beta motif built from eight highly homologous variants.

These receptors' antigens are unknown. TCRdb re-derived calls from the 5' RACE reads in MiXCR, one entry per CDR3 protein. The sample has some 200,000 distinct CDR3 sequences; around 6.6% are singletons. The sequenced material came from blood, either unsorted or a sorted T cell fraction (not recorded which). The receptor source for this set is a male donor with ankylosing spondylitis.

In its sample, this clonotype was seen many times. This chain uses TRBV27 with TRBJ2-7; TRBD2 aligns across 11 bases. V gave up 8 bases and J gave up 2 bases; unmatched junction bases: 2. Germline V lookup: CDR1 MNHEY, CDR2 SMNVEV (reference sequence). The CDR3 extends over 13 amino acids. The CDR3 loop reads CASGTSGTYEQYF. CDR3 sequence (DNA): TGTGCCAGCGGGACTAGCGGAACCTACGAGCAGTACTTC.

This clonotype was detected only a few times. V usage is TRBV2 and J usage is TRBJ2-7, with D maybe TRBD2 (5 bases). Germline V gives CDR1 SNHLY, CDR2 FYNNEI. This CDR3 contains 16 residues. V gave up 6 bases and J gave up 2 bases, with 20 bases separating them. The CDR3 DNA follows: TGTGCCAGCAGCTTGAACAGCGGCCTATTCCCCTACGAGCAGTACTTC. Amino acid sequence: CASSLNSGLFPYEQYF.

The sample holds many counts of this clonotype. The genes are TRBV6-5 and TRBJ2-3; 9 bases match TRBD2. CDR3 length equals 16 residues. Trimming took 2 bases from V and 5 from J; bases not matched to a gene: 8. CDR1 and CDR2 (germline): MNHEY, SVGAGI. The CDR3 DNA sequence: TGTGCCAGCAGTTACGAATCTAGCGGGAAGCTAGATACGCAGTATTTT. Encoded protein: CASSYESSGKLDTQYF.

The table lists this clonotype with a few counts. This chain connects TRBV6-1 to TRBJ2-6; 10 bases match TRBD1. This CDR3 comprises 18 residues. Germline CDR1 reads MNHNS; CDR2 reads SASEGT. Unmatched junction bases numbered 12, after V lost 6 bases and J lost 4 bases. The CDR3 DNA sequence: TGTGCCAGCAGCGGTCTTGGGACAGGGGTGGGCGGGGCCAACGTCCTGACTTTC. Translating gives CASSGLGTGVGGANVLTF.

This clonotype has a count of ten or more. V and J are TRBV5-1 and TRBJ1-2; D unclear. Trimming took off 3 bases at V and 4 bases at J, with 10 bases between the two ends. The CDR3 spans 13 residues. Germline CDR1 reads SGHRS; CDR2 reads YFSETQ. For the CDR3, the DNA is TGCGCCAGCAGCTGGGGAACGGTCTATGGCTACACCTTC. It translates to CASSWGTVYGYTF.

The chain is built from TRBV7-9 and TRBJ2-7, with no clear D. Germline CDR1 SEHNR, CDR2 FQNEAQ (reference sequence). The CDR3 loop spans 12 amino acids. Trimming left V 3 bases short and J 6 bases short, with 9 bases between. The CDR3 is CASSFGWIEQYF. For the CDR3, the DNA is TGTGCCAGCAGCTTCGGGTGGATCGAGCAGTACTTC.

In this sample, this clonotype turned up many times. The rearrangement uses TRBV29-1 and TRBJ2-5, with D tentatively TRBD2 (5 bases). V was clipped by 7 bases and J by 1 base, with 19 bases between them. The V gene's germline CDR1 is SQVTM and CDR2 ANQGSEA. The CDR3 runs 15 residues. The CDR3 reads CSGRSGGGLQETQYF. In nucleotides, the CDR3 is TGCAGCGGCCGCTCGGGCGGAGGCCTCCAAGAGACCCAGTACTTC.

This clonotype was seen repeatedly, ten times or more. The CDR3 sequence: CASSLWQGAREQYF. The CDR3 nucleotides read TGTGCCAGCAGTTTATGGCAGGGGGCTCGGGAGCAGTACTTC. The J gene is TRBJ2-7, the V gene TRBV27; 8 bases map to TRBD1. The germline CDR1 and CDR2 sequences are MNHEY and SMNVEV (reference sequence). The trim removed 1 base at V and 7 bases at J, leaving 6 bases unmatched. This CDR3 region has 14 residues.

The chain couples TRBV27 to TRBJ2-7, with TRBD2 identical over 10 bases. Trimming cost V 5 bases and J 5 bases; bases outside gene matches: 9. The CDR3 runs to 15 residues. Germline V gene sequence: CDR1 MNHEY, CDR2 SMNVEV (reference sequence). For the CDR3, the DNA is TGTGCCAGCAGTCTTCAGCGGGGGGGCATGGACGAGCAGTACTTC. This codes for CASSLQRGGMDEQYF.

This clonotype was observed a single time. It may be a read error: a sequence one base away is much more abundant. The rearrangement uses TRBV28 and TRBJ2-2; D remains ambiguous. Germline loops: CDR1 MDHEN, CDR2 SYDVKM. There are 14 residues in the CDR3. The DNA for the CDR3 is TGTGCCAGCAGTTTCTTACTGAACACCGAGGAGCTGTTTTTT. Protein: CASSFLLNTEELFF.

This clonotype has a handful of counts. The gene calls are TRBV2 and TRBJ2-7; perhaps TRBD1 as D (7 bases). Germline CDR1 reads SNHLY; CDR2 reads FYNNEI. This CDR3 region has 17 residues. The V and J ends lost 5 bases and 2 bases respectively, with 22 bases between them. CDR3 coding DNA: TGTGCCAGCAGTCTGAGGGAGGTGAGGGGGCCAGCCTACGAGCAGTACTTC. This codes for CASSLREVRGPAYEQYF.

This clonotype was detected ten times or more. The chain employs TRBV12-3 or TRBV12-4 and TRBJ2-3; 7 positions agree with TRBD2. The length of the CDR3 is 16 residues. J was trimmed by 4 bases and V by 5 bases; bases with no gene match: 12. The CDR3 here is CASSLLGGRGPDTQYF. CDR3 nucleotide sequence: TGTGCCAGCAGTCTCCTGGGGGGGAGAGGTCCAGATACGCAGTATTTT.

This clonotype was observed a handful of times. The V gene is TRBV9, the J gene TRBJ2-2; D may match TRBD1 or TRBD2 (6 bases each). Deletions cut 3 bases from V and 0 bases from J, with 18 bases between. The germline gives CDR1 SGDLS, CDR2 YYNGEE. The CDR3 has 18 amino acids. As DNA, the CDR3 is TGTGCCAGCAGCGCCTCGGCGAGGGGGGAATCGAACACCGGGGAGCTGTTTTTT. Its translation is CASSASARGESNTGELFF.

This clonotype came up many times. This chain uses TRBV12-3 or TRBV12-4 with TRBJ2-1; weak D call: TRBD1 (5 bases). This CDR3 contains 16 residues. V lost 5 bases to trimming and J lost 7 bases, with 21 bases between them. The CDR3 DNA reads as TGTGCCAGCAGTGCCCCGAAGGGGTTTGGTAGAAATGAGCAGTTCTTC. Translating gives CASSAPKGFGRNEQFF.

This clonotype has at least ten counts. This rearrangement joins TRBV4-2 to TRBJ2-2, with D possibly matching TRBD1 (6 bases). In germline, CDR1 is LGHNA, CDR2 YNFKEQ. The CDR3 covers 17 residues. V was trimmed by 2 bases and J by 0 bases, leaving 13 bases between them. This CDR3 reads CASSQPEDRPNTGELFF. CDR3 bases: TGTGCCAGCAGCCAACCCGAGGACAGACCGAACACCGGGGAGCTGTTTTTT.

This chain joins TRBV11-2 and TRBJ1-6, with 7 nucleotides matching TRBD1. Germline-derived CDR1 and CDR2 are SGHAT and FQNNGV. There are 15 residues in the CDR3. V shed 3 bases and J 3 bases; nucleotides not matched to a gene: 2. This CDR3 is CASSFRDSYNSPLHF. CDR3 coding DNA: TGTGCCAGCAGCTTCAGGGACAGCTATAATTCACCCCTCCACTTT.

This clonotype was counted only a few times. The rearrangement uses TRBV12-3 or TRBV12-4 and TRBJ2-1; D is ambiguous. The CDR3 runs 13 residues. V lost 1 base and J lost 6, with 7 bases in between. CDR3: CASSLGQPNEQFF. In DNA form, the CDR3 reads TGTGCCAGCAGTTTAGGGCAGCCCAATGAGCAGTTCTTC.

This clonotype was found many times. V gene TRBV12-3 or TRBV12-4 combines with J gene TRBJ2-1; a possible D gene is TRBD1 (5 bases). The ends were cut back, 6 bases at V and 5 bases at J, with 20 bases in the middle. This CDR3 has 16 amino acids. The CDR3 coding sequence is TGTGCCAGCAGACACCGCCAGGGAAGAAGCGACAATGAGCAGTTCTTC. Amino acid sequence: CASRHRQGRSDNEQFF.

Many counts were recorded for this clonotype. This rearrangement joins TRBV28 to TRBJ2-2; D might be TRBD2 (6 bases). V lost 4 bases, J lost 7 bases, and 19 bases lay in between. The CDR3 has 16 residues. Germline CDR1 and CDR2: MDHEN and SYDVKM. CDR3 amino acids: CASSCREEGWIGELFF. The DNA for the CDR3 is TGTGCCAGCAGTTGCAGAGAGGAGGGGTGGATCGGGGAGCTGTTTTTT.

This clonotype has a count of ten or more. V usage is TRBV10-2 and J usage is TRBJ2-7, with TRBD2 identical over 8 bases. This CDR3 has 13 amino acids. J gave up 4 bases and V 2 bases, and 1 base lay outside the gene matches. Germline V lookup: CDR1 WSHSY, CDR2 SAAADI. The CDR3 region is CASSEPGGYEQYF. As DNA, the CDR3 is TGCGCCAGCAGTGAGCCGGGGGGGTACGAGCAGTACTTC.

This clonotype was seen a handful of times. This sequence joins TRBV13 and TRBJ1-1, with unresolved D. The CDR3 has 14 residues. Between the trimmed V and J ends, which lost 5 bases and 1 base, there was a span of 11 bases. In germline, CDR1 is PRHDT, CDR2 FYEKMQ (reference sequence). In DNA, the CDR3 is TGTGCCAGCAGCCCGGGAAATCGGAACACTGAAGCTTTCTTT. Translation gives CASSPGNRNTEAFF.

At least ten counts were recorded for this clonotype. The V call is TRBV5-1, the J call TRBJ2-6; D gene unclear. Germline CDR1 is SGHRS and CDR2 is YFSETQ. The V end was cut by 0 bases, the J end by 0 bases, with 7 bases between. This CDR3 has 16 residues. The CDR3 here is CASSLESPSGANVLTF. CDR3 bases: TGCGCCAGCAGCTTGGAAAGCCCCTCTGGGGCCAACGTCCTGACTTTC.

This clonotype was counted many times. This rearrangement joins TRBV4-3 to TRBJ2-3, with D maybe TRBD2 (5 bases). Trimming stripped 1 base from V and 5 bases from J, with 19 bases between. Germline CDR1 LGHNA, CDR2 YSLEER. This CDR3 comprises 17 residues. CDR3 bases: TGCGCCAGCAGCCAAGCTCCCCTTGGAGCGGAGGAAGATACGCAGTATTTT. Amino acids: CASSQAPLGAEEDTQYF.

The table lists this clonotype with many counts. The CDR3 nucleotides are TGCAGTGCTAGAGACACCGGGACAGGGGCCATAGACACCATATATTTT. Translating gives CSARDTGTGAIDTIYF. V and J are TRBV20-1 and TRBJ1-3; 10 nucleotides agree with TRBD1. The CDR3 consists of 16 residues. With 0 bases clipped from V and 8 bases from J, the junction kept 10 bases outside the gene matches. CDR1 and CDR2 from the germline V gene are DFQATT and SNEGSKA (reference sequence).

At least ten counts were recorded for this clonotype. The chain joins TRBV5-1 to TRBJ2-3; TRBD1 matches 8 bases. The germline CDR1 and CDR2 sequences are SGHRS and YFSETQ. The CDR3 is made up of 15 amino acids. Trimming took 6 bases from V and 1 from J; bases not matched to a gene: 7. CDR3 sequence: CASNPRGRGTDTQYF. The CDR3, as DNA: TGCGCCAGCAACCCCAGGGGGCGAGGCACAGATACGCAGTATTTT.

This clonotype was seen at least ten times. This chain connects TRBV7-8 to TRBJ2-5; 7 bases line up with TRBD1. CDR1 SGHVS and CDR2 FQNEAQ come from the germline V gene. Trimming removed 2 bases from V and 5 bases from J; junction bases left unmatched: 5. This CDR3 contains 14 residues. In nucleotides, the CDR3 is TGTGCCAGCAGCTTAAGGGGACAGAGGGAGACCCAGTACTTC. It codes for CASSLRGQRETQYF.

This clonotype was recorded at least ten times. CDR3 nucleotide sequence: TGTGCCAGCAGCCAAGATTTTCCGGGAGCCTACAATGAGCAGTTCTTC. Its protein is CASSQDFPGAYNEQFF. The genes are TRBV4-2 and TRBJ2-1; tentative D call: TRBD2 (6 bases). The CDR3 spans 16 residues. Germline loops: CDR1 LGHNA, CDR2 YNFKEQ. Trimming cost V 0 bases and J 2 bases, with 11 bases left between them.

This clonotype was counted ten times or more. The V call is TRBV4-3, the J call TRBJ2-3; TRBD2 agrees at 8 bases. The V and J ends lost 4 bases and 5 bases, in that order; junction bases with no gene match: 8. Germline CDR1 LGHNA, CDR2 YSLEER. The CDR3 spans 15 residues. The CDR3 sequence is CASSPAGRAVDTQYF. The CDR3 region has the DNA TGCGCCAGCAGCCCGGCCGGGAGGGCCGTAGATACGCAGTATTTT.

The chain has TRBV6-1 and TRBJ2-1; tentative D call: TRBD2 (5 bases). CDR1 is MNHNS and CDR2 is SASEGT in the germline V gene. Trimming removed 10 bases at V and 5 bases at J, with 18 bases between. The length of the CDR3 is 14 residues. The CDR3 protein is CATRHGSENNEQFF. CDR3 sequence (DNA): TGTGCCACCCGACATGGTAGCGAAAACAATGAGCAGTTCTTC.

The V call is TRBV4-1, the J call TRBJ1-2; D is perhaps TRBD1 (5 bases). Germline V gene data show CDR1 as MGHRA and CDR2 as YSYEKL. CDR3 length: 17 amino acids. V lost 0 bases and J lost 4, with 18 bases in between. The CDR3 loop reads CASSQDITGRLSYGYTF. As DNA, the CDR3 is TGCGCCAGCAGCCAAGATATAACAGGCCGCTTGTCCTATGGCTACACCTTC.